This TCR beta chain is from a study of cytomegalovirus exposure and HLA in healthy donors. General study points: The authors considered a cluster of highly shared sequence variants likely to be a sequencing artifact.

The germline gives CDR1 GTSNPN, CDR2 SVGIG (reference sequence). Trimming removed 3 bases from V and 2 bases from J, with 7 bases in between. The CDR3 is made up of 12 amino acids. A multiplex PCR was run with 60 Vbeta primers and 13 Jbeta primers. TCRdb keeps only in-frame clones here, not all; method: immunoSEQ multiplex PCR. The sample holds 90,000 to 150,000 clones, 75% to 90% seen once. With respect to this clone: Its cognate antigen is unknown.

The receptor comes from a man between 50 and 59 years old in good health and CMV-seronegative. This chain links TRBV30 with TRBJ1-1, with D unresolved. Sequencing was carried out using PBMCs. This chain's CDR3 is CAWRRVNTEAFF. The CDR3 DNA sequence: TGTGCCTGGAGGAGGGTTAACACTGAAGCTTTCTTT.